This paragraph reports one T cell receptor beta chain. The data were obtained in a study of technical replicates of blood from a few donors. Per germline, CDR1 MNHEY and CDR2 SVGAGI. The CDR3 is 14 residues long. The ends were cut back, 6 bases at V and 1 base at J, with 12 bases in the middle. Here immunoSEQ multiplex PCR was the method, and the copy in TCRdb shows in-frame clones only, minus some. Of around 57,000 clones in the sample, 97% were seen once. The source is a human donor in good health. The sequenced sample consisted of T cells isolated from PBMCs. This sequence joins TRBV6-5 and TRBJ1-1; a weak D match, TRBD1 (5 bases). The CDR3 region is CASSRNGGNTEAFF. The DNA for the CDR3 is TGTGCCAGCAGCCGCAACGGGGGGAACACTGAAGCTTTCTTT.